The clone carrying this T cell receptor (beta chain) was counted ten times or more. What it binds is not known. Tagging with unique molecular identifiers was a feature of the TCR beta cDNA libraries. Using its own MiXCR run on the PCR reads, TCRdb lists one record per CDR3 protein. The table has about 200,000 distinct CDR3 sequences, 29% seen once. This entry is derived from a study of post-analysis software for immune sequencing data. Study outcomes and limitations: TRBV5-6, TRBV5-1 and TRBV20-1 belonged to a set of roughly 5 TRBV segments that were more frequent in patients than controls. By F measure, strong co-clustering occurred among samples prepared in the same batch. People with multiple sclerosis had a significantly lower normalized Chao1 diversity than controls did.

The CDR3 consists of 14 residues. CDR1 and CDR2 (germline): SGHTA, FQGNSA. The V segment lost 5 bases and the J segment 5 bases; nucleotides outside the gene matches: 1. The sample consisted of blood. The rearrangement links TRBV7-2 to TRBJ2-3, with 13 bases fitting TRBD2. This receptor was taken from a girl aged 2-17 years with multiple sclerosis. CDR3 residues: CASSRLAGGDTQYF. DNA of the CDR3: TGTGCCAGCAGCAGACTAGCGGGAGGAGATACGCAGTATTTT.